This T cell receptor beta chain was captured by sequencing in a study of T cells expressing NK-cell markers. About the study: It was sorted CD3+CD56-NKG2C+, CD3+CD56+NKG2C- and CD3+CD56+NKG2C+ T cells that provided the TCR beta repertoires. Within the sequenced cohort of eight donors, seven exhibited HCMV seropositivity and one was seronegative. The study, taken as a whole, reports: As a fraction of CD8+ T cells, dominant NKG2C+ clonotypes reached roughly 1.0-7.0% in roughly 6 donors.

UMIs accompanied the 5'RACE template switching by which TCR beta cDNA was made. TCRdb processed the 5' RACE reads again and assigns one entry to each CDR3 protein, with no DNA. The specimen's table records about 260,000 distinct CDR3 sequences. On this clonotype itself: Its antigen is not known.

The CDR3 runs 14 residues. Germline assignment: CDR1 ENHRY and CDR2 SYGVKD. This TCR was sampled from a man aged 18 to 30 in good health. The chain links TRBV10-3 to TRBJ1-1. Sequencing used blood T cells: a sorted CD56 or NKG2C T cell subset, CD4+ or CD8+ T cells, or bulk PBMC T cells (not recorded which). CDR3 region: CAISTKPGTAQAFF.